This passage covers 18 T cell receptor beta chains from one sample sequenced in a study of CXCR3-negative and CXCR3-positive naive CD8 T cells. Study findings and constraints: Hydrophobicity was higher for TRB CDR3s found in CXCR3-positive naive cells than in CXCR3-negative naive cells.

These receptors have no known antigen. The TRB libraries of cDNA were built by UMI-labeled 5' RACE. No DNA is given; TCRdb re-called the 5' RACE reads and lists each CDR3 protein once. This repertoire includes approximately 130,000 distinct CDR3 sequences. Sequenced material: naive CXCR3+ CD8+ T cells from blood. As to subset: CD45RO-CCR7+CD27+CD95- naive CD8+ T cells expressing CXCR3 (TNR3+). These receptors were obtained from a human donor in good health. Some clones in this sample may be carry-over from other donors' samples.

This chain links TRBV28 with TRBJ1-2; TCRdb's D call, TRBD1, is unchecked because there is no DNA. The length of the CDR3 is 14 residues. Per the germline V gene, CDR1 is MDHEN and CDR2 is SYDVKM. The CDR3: CASGEDRAYYGYTF.

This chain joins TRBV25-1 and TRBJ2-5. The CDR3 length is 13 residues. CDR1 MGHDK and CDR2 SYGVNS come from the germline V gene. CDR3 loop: CASSASDRGTQYF.

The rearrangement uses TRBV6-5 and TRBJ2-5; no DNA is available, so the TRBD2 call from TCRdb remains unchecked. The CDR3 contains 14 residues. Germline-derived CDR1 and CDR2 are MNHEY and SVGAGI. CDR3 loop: CASTNCAGYETQYF.

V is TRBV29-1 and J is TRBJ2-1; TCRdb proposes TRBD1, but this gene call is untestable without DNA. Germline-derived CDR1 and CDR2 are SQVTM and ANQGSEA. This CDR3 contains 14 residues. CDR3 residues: CSVEGGVLRNEQFF.

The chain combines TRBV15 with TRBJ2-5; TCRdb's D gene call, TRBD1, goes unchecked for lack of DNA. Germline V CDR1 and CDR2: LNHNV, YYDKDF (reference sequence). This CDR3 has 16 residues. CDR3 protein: CATHEGTRGYQETQYF.

The CDR3 region is CASSEPRYEQYF. J is TRBJ2-7 and V is TRBV6-6. The CDR3 totals 12 residues. The germline CDR1 and CDR2 sequences are MNHNY and SVGAGI (reference sequence).

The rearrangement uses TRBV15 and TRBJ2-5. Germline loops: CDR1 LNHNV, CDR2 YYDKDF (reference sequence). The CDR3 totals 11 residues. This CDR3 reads CATGSQETQYF.

The CDR3 is CASRTKMNTEAFF. The chain uses TRBV28 and TRBJ1-1. Germline V gene lookup returns CDR1 MDHEN and CDR2 SYDVKM. The CDR3 runs 13 residues.

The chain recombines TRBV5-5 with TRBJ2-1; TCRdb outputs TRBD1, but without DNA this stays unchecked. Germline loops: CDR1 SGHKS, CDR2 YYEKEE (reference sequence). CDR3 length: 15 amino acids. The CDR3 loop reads CASSETRVSYNEQFF.

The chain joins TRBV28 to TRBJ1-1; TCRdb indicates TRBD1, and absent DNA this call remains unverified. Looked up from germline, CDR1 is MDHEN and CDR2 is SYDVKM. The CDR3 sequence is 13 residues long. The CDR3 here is CASMEAGDTEAFF.

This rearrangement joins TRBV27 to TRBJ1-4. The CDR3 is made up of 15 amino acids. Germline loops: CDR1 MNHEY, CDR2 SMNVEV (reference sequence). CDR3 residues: CASSFAWGGGEKLFF.

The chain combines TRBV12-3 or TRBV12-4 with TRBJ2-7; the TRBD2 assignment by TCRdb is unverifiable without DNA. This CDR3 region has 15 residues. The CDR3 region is CASSPGLTIVYEQYF.

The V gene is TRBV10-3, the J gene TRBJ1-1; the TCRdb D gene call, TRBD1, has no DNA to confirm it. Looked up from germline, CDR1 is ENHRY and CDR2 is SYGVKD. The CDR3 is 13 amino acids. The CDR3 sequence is CAMAGTLNTEAFF.

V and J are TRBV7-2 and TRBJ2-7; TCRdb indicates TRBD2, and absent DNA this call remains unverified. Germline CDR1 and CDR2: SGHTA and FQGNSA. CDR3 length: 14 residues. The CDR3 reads CASSLVGGGNEQYF.

CDR3 region: CSARDYSQASGNTIYF. The gene calls are TRBV20-1 and TRBJ1-3. The CDR3 is made up of 16 amino acids. The V gene's germline CDR1 is DFQATT and CDR2 SNEGSKA (reference sequence).

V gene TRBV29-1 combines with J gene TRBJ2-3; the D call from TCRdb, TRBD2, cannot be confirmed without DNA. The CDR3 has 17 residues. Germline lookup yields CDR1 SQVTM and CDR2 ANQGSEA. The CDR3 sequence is CSVEAPRPPGGADTQYF.

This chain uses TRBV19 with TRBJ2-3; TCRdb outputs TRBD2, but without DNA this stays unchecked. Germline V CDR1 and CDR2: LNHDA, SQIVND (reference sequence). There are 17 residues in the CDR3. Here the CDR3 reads CASSGPYFASSTDTQYF.

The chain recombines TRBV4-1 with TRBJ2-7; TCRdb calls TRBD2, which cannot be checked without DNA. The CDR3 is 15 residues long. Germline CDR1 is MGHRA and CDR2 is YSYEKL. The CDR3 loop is CASSQAHRGLGEQYF.